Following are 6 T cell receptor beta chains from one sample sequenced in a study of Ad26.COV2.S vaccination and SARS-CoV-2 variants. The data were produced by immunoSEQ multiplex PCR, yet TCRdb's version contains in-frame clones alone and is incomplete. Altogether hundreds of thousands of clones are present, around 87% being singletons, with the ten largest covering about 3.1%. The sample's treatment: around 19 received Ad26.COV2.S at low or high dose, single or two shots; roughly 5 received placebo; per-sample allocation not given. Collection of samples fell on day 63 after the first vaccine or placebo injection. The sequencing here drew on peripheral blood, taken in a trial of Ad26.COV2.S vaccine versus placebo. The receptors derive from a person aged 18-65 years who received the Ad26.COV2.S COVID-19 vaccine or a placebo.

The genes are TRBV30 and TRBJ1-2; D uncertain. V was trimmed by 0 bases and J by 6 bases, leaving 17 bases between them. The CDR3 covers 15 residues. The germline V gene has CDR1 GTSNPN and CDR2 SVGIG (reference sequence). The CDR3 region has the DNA TGTGCCTGGAGTGTAAAGGATTCCAGCCGGGATGGCTACACCTTC. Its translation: CAWSVKDSSRDGYTF.

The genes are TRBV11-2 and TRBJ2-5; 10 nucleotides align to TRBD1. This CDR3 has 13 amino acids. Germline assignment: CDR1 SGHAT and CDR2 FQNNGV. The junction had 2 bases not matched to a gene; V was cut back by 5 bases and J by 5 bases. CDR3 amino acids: CASSPGQGETQYF. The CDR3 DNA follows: TGTGCCAGCAGCCCGGGACAGGGGGAGACCCAGTACTTC. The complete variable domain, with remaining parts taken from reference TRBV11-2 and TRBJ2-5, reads EAGVAQSPRYKIIEKRQSVAFWCNPISGHATLYWYQQILGQGPKLLIQFQNNGVVDDSQLPKDRFSAERLKGVDSTLKIQPAKLEDSAVYLCASSPGQGETQYFGPGTRLLVL.

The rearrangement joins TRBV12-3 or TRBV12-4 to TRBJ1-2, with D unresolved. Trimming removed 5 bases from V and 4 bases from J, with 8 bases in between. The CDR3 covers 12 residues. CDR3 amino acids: CASSGEVYGYTF. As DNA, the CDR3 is TGTGCCAGCAGTGGGGAGGTCTATGGCTACACCTTC.

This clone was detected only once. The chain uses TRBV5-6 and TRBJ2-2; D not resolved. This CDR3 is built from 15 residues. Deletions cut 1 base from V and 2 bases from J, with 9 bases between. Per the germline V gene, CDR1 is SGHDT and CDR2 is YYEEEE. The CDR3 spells CASSLNRFNTGELFF. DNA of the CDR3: TGTGCCAGCAGCTTGAATAGATTTAACACCGGGGAGCTGTTTTTT.

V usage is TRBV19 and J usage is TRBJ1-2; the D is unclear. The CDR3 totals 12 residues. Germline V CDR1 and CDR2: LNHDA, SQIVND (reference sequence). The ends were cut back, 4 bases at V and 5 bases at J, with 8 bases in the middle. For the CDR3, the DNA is TGTGCCAGTAGTACCGATTTGTATGGCTACACCTTC. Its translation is CASSTDLYGYTF.

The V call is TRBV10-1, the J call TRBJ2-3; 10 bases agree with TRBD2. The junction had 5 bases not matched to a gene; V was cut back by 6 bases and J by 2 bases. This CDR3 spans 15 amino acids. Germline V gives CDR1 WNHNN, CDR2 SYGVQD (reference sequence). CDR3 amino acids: CASSRSGRDTDTQYF. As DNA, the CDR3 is TGCGCCAGCAGCAGAAGCGGGAGGGACACAGATACGCAGTATTTT.